A single sample is the source of the 10 T cell receptor beta chains below, sequenced in a study of cytomegalovirus exposure and HLA in healthy donors. The data were produced by immunoSEQ multiplex PCR, yet TCRdb's version contains in-frame clones alone and is incomplete. This sample yields under 100,000 clones, of which 85% to 95% are seen a single time; about 0.7% belongs to the top ten. The sequenced material came from PBMCs. These receptors originate from a woman aged 18-30 years in good health and CMV-seronegative.

The V call is TRBV5-1, the J call TRBJ2-5; TRBD1 is a possible D gene (6 bases). The CDR3 sequence is 14 residues long. Trimming removed 4 bases at V and 1 base at J, with 11 bases between. The germline V gene has CDR1 SGHRS and CDR2 YFSETQ. The DNA of the CDR3 is TGCGCCAGCAGCCCAGGGGCCATCCAAGAGACCCAGTACTTC. As protein: CASSPGAIQETQYF.

This rearrangement joins TRBV6-5 to TRBJ2-6; unclear D gene. The germline V and J ends were trimmed by 4 bases and 2 bases, with 6 bases remaining between them. This CDR3 is built from 14 residues. Germline V gene sequence: CDR1 MNHEY, CDR2 SVGAGI. DNA for the CDR3: TGTGCCAGCAGTTGGCTCGCTGGGGCCAACGTCCTGACTTTC. It specifies CASSWLAGANVLTF.

The chain recombines TRBV18 with TRBJ2-2, with 12 bases identical to TRBD1. Germline CDR1 and CDR2: KGHSH and LQKENI. V shed 4 bases, J shed 1 base, and the junction held 4 bases outside the gene matches. This CDR3 comprises 17 residues. The CDR3 is CASSRDRGLLNTGELFF. CDR3 nucleotide sequence: TGTGCCAGCTCACGGGACAGGGGGCTCTTGAACACCGGGGAGCTGTTTTTT.

This sequence joins TRBV5-5 and TRBJ1-5; TRBD1 agrees at 7 bases. J was trimmed by 1 base and V by 0 bases; bases with no gene match: 10. Germline V gene data show CDR1 as SGHKS and CDR2 as YYEKEE (reference sequence). The length of the CDR3 is 18 residues. The CDR3 coding sequence is TGTGCCAGCAGCTTGGGCTCAGGGGGGTGGAGAAGCAATCAGCCCCAGCATTTT. Protein product: CASSLGSGGWRSNQPQHF.

The rearrangement links TRBV28 to TRBJ2-7, with 7 bases identical to TRBD1. V shed 7 bases, J shed 12 bases, and the junction held 12 bases outside the gene matches. Germline loops: CDR1 MDHEN, CDR2 SYDVKM. The CDR3 covers 12 residues. CDR3 sequence (DNA): TGTGCCAGCACCGGAGCGACAGGGTGGGGGTACTTC. Translating gives CASTGATGWGYF. Together with reference TRBV28 and TRBJ2-7, the CDR3 gives the full variable domain: DVKVTQSSRYLVKRTGEKVFLECVQDMDHENMFWYRQDPGLGLRLIYFSYDVKMKEKGDIPEGYSVSREKKERFSLILESASTNQTSMYLCASTGATGWGYFGPGTRLTVT.

This clone was seen once. The V and J genes are TRBV5-1 and TRBJ2-1, with D tentatively TRBD2 (7 bases). The CDR3 totals 15 residues. Germline CDR1 SGHRS, CDR2 YFSETQ. V lost 0 bases to trimming and J lost 6 bases, with 13 bases between them. CDR3 sequence (DNA): TGCGCCAGCAGCTTGGTGGGGGGGCAGGTCAATGAGCAGTTCTTC. Protein: CASSLVGGQVNEQFF.

The CDR3 loop is CASSQGNSGGTQETQYF. The DNA of the CDR3 is TGTGCCAGCAGCCAGGGAAATAGCGGGGGGACCCAAGAGACCCAGTACTTC. V and J are TRBV14 and TRBJ2-5; 10 bases match TRBD2. V gave up 3 bases and J gave up 1 base; unmatched junction bases: 8. CDR1 SGHDN and CDR2 FVKESK come from the germline V gene. This CDR3 comprises 17 residues.

The chain employs TRBV7-7 and TRBJ1-4; 11 nucleotides align to TRBD1. J gave up 2 bases and V 5 bases, and 10 bases lay outside the gene matches. CDR1 is SSHAT and CDR2 is FNYEAQ in the germline V gene (reference sequence). The CDR3 spans 18 residues. CDR3 sequence reads: CASSAIPGTGGTNEKLFF. CDR3 nucleotide sequence: TGTGCCAGCAGCGCGATCCCCGGGACAGGGGGGACTAATGAAAAACTGTTTTTT.

The chain joins TRBV27 to TRBJ2-7, with D perhaps matching TRBD2 (5 bases). This CDR3 is built from 14 residues. Trimming pared 5 bases from V and 2 bases from J, leaving 13 bases between. Germline assignment: CDR1 MNHEY and CDR2 SMNVEV (reference sequence). The CDR3 coding sequence is TGTGCCAGCAGTCGTGGAGGCCAAACCTACGAGCAGTACTTC. This codes for CASSRGGQTYEQYF.

The genes are TRBV6-6 and TRBJ2-7; 9 bases match TRBD1. The CDR3 sequence is 15 residues long. Trimming removed 6 bases from V and 2 bases from J; junction bases left unmatched: 8. Germline V gene sequence: CDR1 MNHNY, CDR2 SVGAGI (reference sequence). The CDR3 sequence is CASRGNRDRAYEQYF. The CDR3 DNA reads TGTGCCAGCAGAGGGAACCGGGACAGGGCCTACGAGCAGTACTTC.